These T cell receptor beta chains were read from a single sample in a study of CD8+CD57+ T cells in acquired aplastic anemia. TCRdb analysed the reads with MiXCR anew, one entry per CDR3 protein. The sample has 200,000 to 250,000 distinct CDR3 sequences, approximately 57% seen once. Sample: sorted CD4+, CD8+, or CD8+CD57+ T cells (not recorded which) from PBMCs. The receptors come from a human donor in good health. CDR3s include the opening cysteine and the closing phenylalanine or tryptophan. A D gene is named only where the DNA matches it firmly. Size is omitted from some rows. Given values are once, few, many or a class for expanded clones.

>TRBD2|TRBV7-9|TRBJ2-5|NA
CDSSLHGLAGETQYF
TGTGACAGCAGCTTACACGGACTAGCGGGAGAGACCCAGTACTTC
>NA|TRBV27|TRBJ2-1|few
CATTQGLTYNEQFF
TGTGCCACCACCCAGGGGCTTACCTACAATGAGCAGTTCTTC
>TRBD2|TRBV20-1|TRBJ2-1|many
CSACGGSGNYNEQFF
TGCAGTGCTTGCGGGGGTAGCGGGAACTACAATGAGCAGTTCTTC
>TRBD1|TRBV19|TRBJ1-1|NA
CASSASRDRGLYGTEAFF
TGTGCCAGTAGTGCCAGCCGGGACAGGGGGCTTTATGGCACTGAAGCTTTCTTT
>TRBD1|TRBV25-1|TRBJ2-4|NA
CASSGNSGTGGLKDLAKNIQYF
TGTGCCAGCAGCGGAAATTCCGGGACAGGGGGGCTAAAAGACCTAGCCAAAAACATTCAGTACTTC
>TRBD2|TRBV7-9|TRBJ2-7|NA
CASSLGTGTSSREQYF
TGTGCCAGCAGCTTAGGGACCGGGACTAGCTCTCGAGAGCAGTACTTC
>NA|TRBV29-1|TRBJ1-1|many
CSVGNPEAFF
TGCAGCGTTGGGAATCCTGAAGCTTTCTTT
>TRBD1|TRBV6-4|TRBJ2-3|few
CASGQGVTDTQYF
TGTGCCAGCGGACAGGGGGTCACAGATACGCAGTATTTT
>NA|TRBV6-5|TRBJ2-5|NA
CASSQTFGLETQYF
TGTGCCAGCAGTCAAACTTTTGGTCTGGAGACCCAGTACTTC
>NA|TRBV7-3|TRBJ2-2|NA
CASGQQGPGELFF
TGTGCCAGCGGACAACAGGGTCCCGGGGAGCTGTTTTTT
>TRBD1|TRBV27|TRBJ2-5|many
CASSLFQGASETQYF
TGTGCCAGCAGTTTATTCCAGGGGGCCTCAGAGACCCAGTACTTC
>NA|TRBV29-1|TRBJ2-1|NA
CSVGEVERVSYNEQFF
TGCAGCGTGGGGGAGGTGGAGCGGGTCTCCTACAATGAGCAGTTCTTC
>NA|TRBV5-1|TRBJ2-7|few
CASSSTVSYEQYF
TGCGCCAGCAGCTCGACAGTCTCCTACGAGCAGTACTTC
>NA|TRBV4-1|TRBJ2-1|many
CASSLADNSYNEQFF
TGCGCCAGCAGCCTGGCGGATAACTCCTACAATGAGCAGTTCTTC
>TRBD2|TRBV19|TRBJ2-1|many
CASSIGAGGNNEQFF
TGTGCCAGTAGTATTGGGGCGGGAGGTAACAATGAGCAGTTCTTC
>NA|TRBV14|TRBJ1-2|many
CASSTRWPTYGYTF
TGTGCCAGCAGCACCCGGTGGCCGACCTATGGCTACACCTTC
>NA|TRBV10-3|TRBJ1-3|few
CAISTANGNTIYF
TGTGCCATCTCGACGGCGAACGGAAACACCATATATTTT
>NA|TRBV6-1|TRBJ2-7|NA
CASSNRVQDSYEQYF
TGTGCCAGCAGTAACAGGGTTCAAGACTCCTACGAGCAGTACTTC
>TRBD1|TRBV5-1|TRBJ1-2|few
CASRDGDRGQVNYGYTF
TGCGCCAGCAGGGATGGGGACAGGGGACAGGTTAACTATGGCTACACCTTC
>TRBD1|TRBV20-1|TRBJ1-4|NA
CSARGTGFNEKLFF
TGCAGTGCTCGGGGGACAGGATTTAATGAAAAACTGTTTTTT
>NA|TRBV24-1|TRBJ2-7|NA
CATSDINWRLDEQYF
TGTGCCACCAGTGACATTAACTGGCGATTGGACGAGCAGTACTTC
>TRBD2|TRBV20-1|TRBJ2-1|NA
CSARDSGGTYNEQFF
TGCAGTGCTAGAGACAGCGGGGGGACCTACAATGAGCAGTTCTTC
>NA|TRBV7-2|TRBJ1-4|NA
CASSSYILPNLKLFF
TGTGCCAGCAGCTCCTACATATTACCCAATCTTAAACTGTTTTTT
>TRBD2|TRBV20-1|TRBJ2-7|NA
CSATGLAGKVVQYF
TGCAGTGCAACGGGACTAGCGGGAAAGGTTGTGCAGTACTTC
>TRBD1|TRBV7-8|TRBJ2-7|NA
CASSSQWGQVSSYEQYF
TGTGCCAGCAGCTCACAATGGGGACAGGTCAGCTCCTACGAGCAGTACTTC
>TRBD1|TRBV29-1|TRBJ1-2|NA
CSVATGALGYGYTF
TGCAGCGTTGCGACAGGGGCGCTAGGCTATGGCTACACCTTC
>NA|TRBV7-6|TRBJ2-3|NA
CASTQRPSTDTQYF
TGTGCCAGCACACAGCGACCCAGCACAGATACGCAGTATTTT
>NA|TRBV2|TRBJ2-1|once
CASMEGLGNEQFF
TGTGCCAGCATGGAGGGGCTGGGGAATGAGCAGTTCTTC
>NA|TRBV5-1|TRBJ2-7|NA
CASSDRSGGGEQYF
TGCGCCAGCAGCGACAGGTCCGGGGGCGGCGAGCAGTACTTC
>NA|TRBV25-1|TRBJ2-5|NA
CASSGFEGPDWETQYF
TGTGCCAGCAGTGGATTCGAGGGCCCGGATTGGGAGACCCAGTACTTC
>NA|TRBV6-4|TRBJ1-2|few
CASSEYTYGYTF
TGCGCCAGCAGTGAGTATACGTATGGCTACACCTTC
>TRBD2|TRBV7-6|TRBJ2-7|NA
CASSLAAGRGSSYEQYF
TGTGCCAGCAGCTTAGCGGCCGGGCGGGGGAGCTCCTACGAGCAGTACTTC
>NA|TRBV4-3|TRBJ1-1|NA
CASRTTGNTEAFF
TGCGCCAGCCGTACGACAGGGAACACTGAAGCTTTCTTT
>TRBD2|TRBV20-1|TRBJ2-2|NA
CSARGGLVTGELFF
TGCAGTGCTAGGGGGGGACTAGTCACCGGGGAGCTGTTTTTT
>NA|TRBV29-1|TRBJ2-1|NA
CSVRGGATNEQFF
TGCAGCGTGCGCGGAGGCGCGACAAATGAGCAGTTCTTC
>NA|TRBV2|TRBJ2-7|few
CASSEEATPNEQYF
TGTGCCAGCAGTGAAGAGGCGACTCCAAACGAGCAGTACTTC
>NA|TRBV7-9|TRBJ1-4|NA
CASSQDPGRKDEKLFF
TGTGCCAGCAGCCAAGATCCGGGGCGGAAAGATGAAAAACTGTTTTTT
>NA|TRBV13|TRBJ2-3|many
CASSKDRADTQYF
TGTGCCAGCAGCAAGGACAGAGCAGATACGCAGTATTTT
>NA|TRBV9|TRBJ2-3|NA
CASSVFGDRTDTQYF
TGTGCCAGCAGCGTATTCGGGGACCGCACAGATACGCAGTATTTT